The clone carrying this T cell receptor (beta chain) was recorded only once. An end of the junction differs from the germline gene, which may be a read error. Repertoires were generated with immunoSEQ multiplex PCR, while TCRdb's copy carries only in-frame clones and drops some. Of more than 130,000 clones listed, 88% are singletons. The data were obtained in a study of blood T cell repertoires in COVID-19. For the study at large: Samples of COVID-19 (acute and convalescent) were obtained from the United States, Italy and Spain. T cells, B-cell-depleted T cells, or PBMCs provided the cDNA or gDNA that served as material.

Per the germline V gene, CDR1 is MNHNY and CDR2 is SVGAGI (reference sequence). The CDR3 consists of 13 residues. This receptor was obtained from a man aged 45-65 years with active or convalescent COVID-19. Sequencing was done on a sample of peripheral blood. The chain combines TRBV6-6 with TRBJ2-3; unclear D gene. The CDR3: CASTYSSTDTQYF. The DNA for the CDR3 is TGTGCCAGCACTTACAGCAGCACAGATACGCAGTATTTT.